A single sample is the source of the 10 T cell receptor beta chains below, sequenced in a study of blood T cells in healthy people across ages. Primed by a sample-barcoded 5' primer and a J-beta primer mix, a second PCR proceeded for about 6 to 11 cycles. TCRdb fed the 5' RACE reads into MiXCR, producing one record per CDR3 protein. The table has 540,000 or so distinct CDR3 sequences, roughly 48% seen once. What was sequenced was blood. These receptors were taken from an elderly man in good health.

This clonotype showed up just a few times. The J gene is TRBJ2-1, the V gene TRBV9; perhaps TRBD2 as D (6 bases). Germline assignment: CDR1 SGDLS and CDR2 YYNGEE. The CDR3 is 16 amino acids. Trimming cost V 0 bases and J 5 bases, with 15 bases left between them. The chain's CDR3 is CASSVEWGDPNNEQFF. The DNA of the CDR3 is TGTGCCAGCAGCGTAGAGTGGGGGGACCCTAACAATGAGCAGTTCTTC.

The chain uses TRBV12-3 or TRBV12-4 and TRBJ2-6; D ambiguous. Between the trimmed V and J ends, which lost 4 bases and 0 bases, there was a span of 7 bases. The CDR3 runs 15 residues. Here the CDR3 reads CASSWRVSGANVLTF. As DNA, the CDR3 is TGTGCCAGCAGTTGGAGAGTCTCTGGGGCCAACGTCCTGACTTTC.

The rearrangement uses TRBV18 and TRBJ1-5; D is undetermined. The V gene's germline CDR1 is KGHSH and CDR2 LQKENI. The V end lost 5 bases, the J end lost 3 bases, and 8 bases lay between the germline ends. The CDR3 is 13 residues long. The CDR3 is CASSGQNNQPQHF. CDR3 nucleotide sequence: TGTGCCAGCTCAGGGCAGAACAATCAGCCCCAGCATTTT.

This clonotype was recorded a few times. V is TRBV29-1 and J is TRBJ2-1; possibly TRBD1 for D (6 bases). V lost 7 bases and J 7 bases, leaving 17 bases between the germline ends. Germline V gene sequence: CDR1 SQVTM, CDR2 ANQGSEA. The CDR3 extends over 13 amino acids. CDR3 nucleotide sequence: TGCAGCGCCCGGGACACCGATATGAATGAGCAGTTCTTC. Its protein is CSARDTDMNEQFF.

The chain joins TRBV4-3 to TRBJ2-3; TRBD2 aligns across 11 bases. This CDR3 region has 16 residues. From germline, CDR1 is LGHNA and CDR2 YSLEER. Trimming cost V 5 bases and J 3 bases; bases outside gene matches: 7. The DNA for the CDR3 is TGCGCCAGCAGCTCGAGACTAGCGGGGTTGACAGATACGCAGTATTTT. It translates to CASSSRLAGLTDTQYF.

CDR3 in DNA: TGTGCCAGCTCACCAACCGGCAGTCGGGATTCACCCCTCCACTTT. This gives the protein CASSPTGSRDSPLHF. The V call is TRBV18, the J call TRBJ1-6; D call uncertain. The CDR3 totals 15 residues. CDR1 and CDR2 (germline): KGHSH, LQKENI. V was shortened by 2 bases and J by 8 bases, with 13 bases between the two germline ends.

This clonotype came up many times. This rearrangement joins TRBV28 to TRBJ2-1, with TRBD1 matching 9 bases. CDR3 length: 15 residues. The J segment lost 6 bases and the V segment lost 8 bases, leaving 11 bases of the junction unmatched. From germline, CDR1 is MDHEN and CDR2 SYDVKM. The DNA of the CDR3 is TGTGCCAGCGTCCAGGGGGACAGGGACGCCAATGAGCAGTTCTTC. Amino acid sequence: CASVQGDRDANEQFF.

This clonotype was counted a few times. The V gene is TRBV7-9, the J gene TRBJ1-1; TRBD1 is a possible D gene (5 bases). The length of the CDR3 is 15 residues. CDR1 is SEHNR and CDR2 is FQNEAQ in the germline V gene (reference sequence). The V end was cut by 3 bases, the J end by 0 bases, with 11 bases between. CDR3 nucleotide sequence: TGTGCCAGCAGCTTCGTGGAGGGGCTGAACACTGAAGCTTTCTTT. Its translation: CASSFVEGLNTEAFF.

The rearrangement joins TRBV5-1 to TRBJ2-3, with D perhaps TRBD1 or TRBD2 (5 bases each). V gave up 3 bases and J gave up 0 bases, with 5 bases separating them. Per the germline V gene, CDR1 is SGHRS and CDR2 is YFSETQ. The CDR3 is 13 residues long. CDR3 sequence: CASSWDSTDTQYF. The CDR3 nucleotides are TGCGCCAGCAGCTGGGACAGCACAGATACGCAGTATTTT.

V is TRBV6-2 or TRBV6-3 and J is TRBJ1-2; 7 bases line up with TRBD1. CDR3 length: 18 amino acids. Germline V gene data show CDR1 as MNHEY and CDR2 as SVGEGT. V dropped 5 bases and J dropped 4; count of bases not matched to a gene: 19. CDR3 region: CASSDPLAGGVSIYGYTF. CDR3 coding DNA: TGTGCCAGCAGTGACCCCTTGGCAGGGGGAGTCAGCATCTATGGCTACACCTTC.